These 18 T cell receptor beta chains were sequenced from one sample in a study of T cell responses to AZD1222 COVID-19 vaccine. The assay was immunoSEQ multiplex PCR, and TCRdb's table has in-frame clones only and misses some. The sample has roughly 80,000 clones; approximately 90% are singletons. This material consisted of peripheral blood, taken on day 0 of MenACWY control vaccination. The receptors were sampled from an adult in good health.

The chain uses TRBV10-3 and TRBJ1-1; 9 bases are shared with TRBD1. Germline V gene lookup returns CDR1 ENHRY and CDR2 SYGVKD. The CDR3 has 16 residues. J was trimmed by 1 base and V by 5 bases; bases with no gene match: 8. CDR3 protein: CAISIGGQGTNTEAFF. In nucleotides, the CDR3 is TGTGCCATCAGTATAGGGGGACAGGGAACGAACACTGAAGCTTTCTTT.

V and J are TRBV6-5 and TRBJ2-3; D call uncertain. The V end lost 2 bases, the J end lost 2 bases, and 8 bases lay between the germline ends. CDR1 is MNHEY and CDR2 is SVGAGI in the germline V gene. The length of the CDR3 is 14 residues. DNA for the CDR3: TGTGCCAGCAGTTACCAGGATCCCACAGATACGCAGTATTTT. It codes for CASSYQDPTDTQYF.

The chain is built from TRBV27 and TRBJ1-2; D is unclear. Per the germline V gene, CDR1 is MNHEY and CDR2 is SMNVEV (reference sequence). The V end lost 4 bases, the J end lost 0 bases, and 9 bases lay between the germline ends. The CDR3 length is 14 residues. CDR3 nucleotides: TGTGCCAGCAGTTCTTCTGCTGCTAACTATGGCTACACCTTC. Translated: CASSSSAANYGYTF.

This rearrangement joins TRBV10-3 to TRBJ2-1, with D maybe TRBD2 (6 bases). Germline lookup yields CDR1 ENHRY and CDR2 SYGVKD. This CDR3 comprises 14 residues. Trimming took 9 bases from V and 8 from J, leaving 20 bases between them. The CDR3 DNA is TGTGCCATAGGCCCTAGCGCTGCGATGGATGAGCAGTTCTTC. It translates to CAIGPSAAMDEQFF.

The rearrangement links TRBV9 to TRBJ1-2; D is unresolved. Germline CDR1 is SGDLS and CDR2 is YYNGEE. This CDR3 region has 13 residues. V was trimmed by 3 bases and J by 4 bases, leaving 10 bases between them. CDR3 residues: CASSADGPYGYTF. CDR3 coding DNA: TGTGCCAGCAGCGCAGACGGACCCTATGGCTACACCTTC.

V gene TRBV10-2 combines with J gene TRBJ1-6; D is unresolved. Germline assignment: CDR1 WSHSY and CDR2 SAAADI. The V end lost 6 bases, the J end lost 7 bases, and 13 bases lay between the germline ends. The CDR3 is 14 amino acids. This CDR3 is CASRGIIGNSPLHF. Written as DNA, the CDR3 is TGCGCCAGCAGGGGCATCATAGGAAATTCACCCCTCCACTTT.

V and J are TRBV10-3 and TRBJ1-2; D uncertain. CDR1 is ENHRY and CDR2 is SYGVKD in the germline V gene. The CDR3 runs to 15 residues. The ends were cut back, 3 bases at V and 2 bases at J, with 13 bases in the middle. The CDR3 DNA sequence: TGTGCCATCAGTGACCTCGGACGAGGCAACTATGGCTACACCTTC. Translated, it gives CAISDLGRGNYGYTF.

This chain joins TRBV24-1 and TRBJ1-2, with TRBD1 matching over 9 bases. Trimming took 2 bases from V and 5 from J; bases not matched to a gene: 5. Germline CDR1 KGHDR, CDR2 SFDVKD. CDR3 size: 15 residues. The CDR3 nucleotides read TGTGCCACCAGTGATTCGGGGACAGGGACTTATGGCTACACCTTC. This gives the protein CATSDSGTGTYGYTF.

The V call is TRBV15, the J call TRBJ1-6, with D uncertain. Trimming removed 0 bases from V and 9 bases from J, with 6 bases in between. This CDR3 spans 13 amino acids. In germline, CDR1 is LNHNV, CDR2 YYDKDF (reference sequence). The CDR3 region has the DNA TGTGCCACCAGCAGAGACTGGAGTTCACCCCTCCACTTT. Protein: CATSRDWSSPLHF.

The rearrangement joins TRBV5-8 to TRBJ2-5; D tentatively fits TRBD1 or TRBD2 (6 bases each). Germline V gene sequence: CDR1 SGHTS, CDR2 YDEGEE. This CDR3 is 17 amino acids long. The ends were cut back, 2 bases at V and 5 bases at J, with 22 bases in the middle. In nucleotides, the CDR3 is TGTGCCAGCAGCTTCCGCCGTGGACAATGGAGGGGGGAGACCCAGTACTTC. It specifies CASSFRRGQWRGETQYF.

This chain uses TRBV10-1 with TRBJ1-1; D unclear. V lost 0 bases and J 6 bases, leaving 11 bases between the germline ends. Looked up from germline, CDR1 is WNHNN and CDR2 is SYGVQD (reference sequence). The CDR3 loop spans 14 amino acids. The CDR3 DNA follows: TGCGCCAGCAGTGAGTCCTTAGGTGAAGCTGAAGCTTTCTTT. This gives the protein CASSESLGEAEAFF.

This rearrangement joins TRBV28 to TRBJ2-7; D possibly corresponds to TRBD2 (6 bases). The germline gives CDR1 MDHEN, CDR2 SYDVKM. The CDR3 covers 12 residues. Trimming stripped 8 bases from V and 4 bases from J, with 12 bases between. CDR3 bases: TGTGCCAGCTGTCGGGAGCGGTACGAGCAGTACTTC. Its protein product is CASCRERYEQYF.

In this sample, this clone turned up once. The chain couples TRBV28 to TRBJ2-3, with 11 positions matching TRBD2. The CDR3 length is 15 residues. The V segment lost 5 bases and the J segment 4 bases; nucleotides outside the gene matches: 5. Germline loops: CDR1 MDHEN, CDR2 SYDVKM. CDR3 in DNA: TGTGCCAGCAGTCCCGGGACTAGCGGATCAGATACGCAGTATTTT. Its translation is CASSPGTSGSDTQYF.

The chain combines TRBV6-2 or TRBV6-3 with TRBJ1-1, with 8 bases matching TRBD1. CDR1 MNHEY and CDR2 SVGEGT come from the germline V gene. The CDR3 length is 15 residues. V shed 5 bases and J 0 bases; nucleotides not matched to a gene: 5. Here the CDR3 reads CASSAGQDVNTEAFF. The CDR3 DNA reads TGTGCCAGCAGTGCGGGACAGGATGTGAACACTGAAGCTTTCTTT.

The chain employs TRBV9 and TRBJ2-7, with D maybe TRBD2 (6 bases). CDR1 and CDR2 (germline): SGDLS, YYNGEE. The CDR3 covers 15 residues. Trimming took off 0 bases at V and 3 bases at J, with 13 bases between the two ends. The CDR3 DNA is TGTGCCAGCAGCGTAGAAGGGCTGGGGGGCTACGAGCAGTACTTC. This translates into CASSVEGLGGYEQYF.

This clone was counted a single time. This chain connects TRBV6-1 to TRBJ1-4; 10 bases align to TRBD1. CDR3 size: 17 residues. Unmatched junction bases numbered 5, after V lost 0 bases and J lost 4 bases. Per germline, CDR1 MNHNS and CDR2 SASEGT. The CDR3 region is CASSEAGQGLGNEKLFF. CDR3 sequence (DNA): TGTGCCAGCAGTGAAGCGGGACAGGGGCTCGGTAATGAAAAACTGTTTTTT.

This chain joins TRBV18 and TRBJ1-1; TRBD1 agrees at 8 bases. With 3 bases clipped from V and 6 bases from J, the junction kept 9 bases outside the gene matches. Germline V gives CDR1 KGHSH, CDR2 LQKENI. CDR3 length: 15 residues. The CDR3 is CASSPLGQGVAEAFF. The CDR3 DNA reads TGTGCCAGCTCACCCCTCGGACAGGGAGTCGCTGAAGCTTTCTTT.

This clone appeared once. This chain uses TRBV30 with TRBJ1-3; D is unclear. The CDR3 covers 11 residues. The ends were cut back, 4 bases at V and 4 bases at J, with 5 bases in the middle. Germline V gives CDR1 GTSNPN, CDR2 SVGIG (reference sequence). The CDR3 DNA reads as TGTGCCTGGAAACAGGGAAACACCATATATTTT. It specifies CAWKQGNTIYF.